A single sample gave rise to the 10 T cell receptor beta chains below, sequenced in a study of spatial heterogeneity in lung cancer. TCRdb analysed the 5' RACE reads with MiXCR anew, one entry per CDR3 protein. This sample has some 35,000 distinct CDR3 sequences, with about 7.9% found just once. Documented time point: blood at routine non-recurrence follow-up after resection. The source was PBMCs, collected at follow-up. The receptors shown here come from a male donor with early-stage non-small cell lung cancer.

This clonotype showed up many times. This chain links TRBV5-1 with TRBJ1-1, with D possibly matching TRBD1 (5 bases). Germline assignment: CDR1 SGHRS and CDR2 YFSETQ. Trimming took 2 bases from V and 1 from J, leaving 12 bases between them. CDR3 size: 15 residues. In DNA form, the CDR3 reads TGCGCCAGCAGCTTAGTCCAGGGCCGGAACACTGAAGCTTTCTTT. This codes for CASSLVQGRNTEAFF.

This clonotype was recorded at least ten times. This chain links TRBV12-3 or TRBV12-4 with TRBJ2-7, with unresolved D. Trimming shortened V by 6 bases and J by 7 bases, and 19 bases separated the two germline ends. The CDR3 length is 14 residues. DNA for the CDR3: TGTGCCAGCAGCCTTATGGCAGGAAATGGTGAGCAGTACTTC. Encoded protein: CASSLMAGNGEQYF.

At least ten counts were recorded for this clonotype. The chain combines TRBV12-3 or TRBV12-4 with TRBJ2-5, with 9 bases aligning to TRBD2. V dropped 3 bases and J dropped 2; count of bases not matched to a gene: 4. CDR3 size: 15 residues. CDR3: CASSFERGVQETQYF. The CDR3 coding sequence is TGTGCCAGCAGTTTCGAGCGGGGGGTGCAAGAGACCCAGTACTTC.

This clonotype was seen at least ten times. The chain's CDR3 is CASSSDRVRGYTF. The CDR3 nucleotides read TGTGCCAGCAGCTCAGACAGGGTTCGTGGCTACACCTTC. The genes are TRBV7-2 and TRBJ1-2; TRBD1 aligns across 7 bases. This CDR3 region has 13 residues. Losses at the gene ends were 4 bases for V and 7 bases for J; bases not matched to a gene: 6. The V gene's germline CDR1 is SGHTA and CDR2 FQGNSA.

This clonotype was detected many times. CDR3 bases: TGTGCCAGCAGCTTAGTGGGGGGCAGCACTGGAAACACCATATATTTT. Amino acid sequence: CASSLVGGSTGNTIYF. J is TRBJ1-3 and V is TRBV7-2; tentatively, D is TRBD1 (6 bases). Trimming took 1 base from V and 2 from J, leaving 12 bases between them. This CDR3 has 16 amino acids. Looked up from germline, CDR1 is SGHTA and CDR2 is FQGNSA.

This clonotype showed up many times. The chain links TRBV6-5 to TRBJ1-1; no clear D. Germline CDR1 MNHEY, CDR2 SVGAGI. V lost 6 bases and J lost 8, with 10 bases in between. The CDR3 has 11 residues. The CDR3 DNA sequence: TGTGCCAGCAGACAGCGGGAGGAAGCTTTCTTT. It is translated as CASRQREEAFF.

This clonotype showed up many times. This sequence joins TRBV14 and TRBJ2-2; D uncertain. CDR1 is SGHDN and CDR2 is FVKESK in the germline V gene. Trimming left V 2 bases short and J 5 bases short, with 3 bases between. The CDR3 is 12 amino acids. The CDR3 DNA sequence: TGTGCCAGCAGCCAACTTACCGGGGAGCTGTTTTTT. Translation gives CASSQLTGELFF. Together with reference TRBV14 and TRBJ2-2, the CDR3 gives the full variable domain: EAGVTQFPSHSVIEKGQTVTLRCDPISGHDNLYWYRRVMGKEIKFLLHFVKESKQDESGMPNNRFLAERTGGTYSTLKVQPAELEDSGVYFCASSQLTGELFFGEGSRLTVL.

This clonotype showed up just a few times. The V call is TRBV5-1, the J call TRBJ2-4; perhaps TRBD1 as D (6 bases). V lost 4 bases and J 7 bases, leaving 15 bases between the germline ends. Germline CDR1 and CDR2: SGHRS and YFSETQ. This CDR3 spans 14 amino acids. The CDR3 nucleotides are TGCGCCAGCAGCCCCGGGACAACCGATAACATTCAGTACTTC. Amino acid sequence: CASSPGTTDNIQYF. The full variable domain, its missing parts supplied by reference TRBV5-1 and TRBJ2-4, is KAGVTQTPRYLIKTRGQQVTLSCSPISGHRSVSWYQQTPGQGLQFLFEYFSETQRNKGNFPGRFSGRQFSNSRSEMNVSTLELGDSALYLCASSPGTTDNIQYFGAGTRLSVL.

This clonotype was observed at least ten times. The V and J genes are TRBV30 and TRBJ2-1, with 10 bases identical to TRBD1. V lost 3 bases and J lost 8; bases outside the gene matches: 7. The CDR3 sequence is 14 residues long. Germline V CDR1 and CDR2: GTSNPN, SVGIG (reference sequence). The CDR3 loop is CAWSSGTGVYEQFF. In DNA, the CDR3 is TGTGCCTGGAGCTCCGGGACAGGGGTTTATGAGCAGTTCTTC.

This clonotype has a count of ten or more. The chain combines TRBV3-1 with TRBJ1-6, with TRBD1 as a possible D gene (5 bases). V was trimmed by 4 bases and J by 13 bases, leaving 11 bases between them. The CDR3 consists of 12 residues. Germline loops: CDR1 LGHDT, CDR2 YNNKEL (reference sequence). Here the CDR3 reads CASSPGGRPLHF. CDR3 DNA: TGTGCCAGCAGCCCTGGGGGTAGGCCCCTCCACTTT.